Listed here are 8 T cell receptor beta chains from one sample, sequenced in a study of T-cell reconstitution after alpha-beta-depleted transplantation in children. Researchers prepared the TCRbeta library using unique molecular identifiers, the study reports. TCRdb reprocessed the PCR reads via MiXCR and lists one record per CDR3 protein. Of 540,000 or so distinct CDR3 sequences listed, roughly 23% are singletons. The sequenced sample was PBMCs, mostly from graft donor cells, obtained 360 days after TCRalphabeta/CD19-depleted stem cell transplant. The origin of the receptors is a boy in the first two years of life who had a stem cell transplant for acute myeloid leukemia, so the T cells may come from the graft donor.

This clonotype was seen a few times. The rearrangement joins TRBV12-3 or TRBV12-4 to TRBJ2-1; either TRBD1 or TRBD2 may fit D (5 bases each). Trimming pared 4 bases from V and 0 bases from J, leaving 19 bases between. The CDR3 length is 18 residues. The CDR3 loop is CASSSRDDTPSSYNEQFF. In DNA form, the CDR3 reads TGTGCCAGCAGTTCCCGGGACGACACCCCTAGCTCCTACAATGAGCAGTTCTTC.

This clonotype was detected only a few times. The chain couples TRBV12-3 or TRBV12-4 to TRBJ2-1; D gene uncertain. CDR3 length: 17 residues. Trimming took off 2 bases at V and 6 bases at J, with 20 bases between the two ends. Here the CDR3 DNA reads TGTGCCAGCAGTTTACGTGATATAGAAAGGTGGAGCAATGAGCAGTTCTTC. This encodes CASSLRDIERWSNEQFF.

Many counts were recorded for this clonotype. The rearrangement uses TRBV20-1 and TRBJ1-6; TRBD1 is a possible D gene (5 bases). V lost 0 bases to trimming and J lost 9 bases, with 18 bases between them. CDR3 length: 16 amino acids. Germline V gives CDR1 DFQATT, CDR2 SNEGSKA (reference sequence). The CDR3 loop is CSARDGGGNGLSPLHF. CDR3 DNA sequence: TGCAGTGCTAGAGATGGGGGGGGAAACGGTCTTTCACCCCTCCACTTT.

This clonotype has a count of ten or more. The chain uses TRBV20-1 and TRBJ1-2; unclear D gene. The V gene's germline CDR1 is DFQATT and CDR2 SNEGSKA (reference sequence). Trimming removed 6 bases at V and 0 bases at J, with 20 bases between. The CDR3 is 16 amino acids. The CDR3 DNA sequence: TGCAGTGCAGCGGACGCTCGGGGAGCTTCTAACTATGGCTACACCTTC. It is translated as CSAADARGASNYGYTF.

The sample holds a few counts of this clonotype. V usage is TRBV12-3 or TRBV12-4 and J usage is TRBJ1-1, with D maybe TRBD1 (6 bases). The CDR3 has 14 residues. V was trimmed by 7 bases and J by 1 base, leaving 13 bases between them. The DNA for the CDR3 is TGTGCCAGCACCCCGACAGGCCAGAACACTGAAGCTTTCTTT. Its translation is CASTPTGQNTEAFF.

The chain is built from TRBV24-1 and TRBJ2-1; 7 bases map to TRBD1. The CDR3 consists of 17 residues. Looked up from germline, CDR1 is KGHDR and CDR2 is SFDVKD. Trimming cost V 3 bases and J 4 bases; bases outside gene matches: 11. In DNA, the CDR3 is TGTGCCACCAGTGATCCCTCACCGGGACAGAATTACAATGAGCAGTTCTTC. Its protein product is CATSDPSPGQNYNEQFF.

This rearrangement joins TRBV20-1 to TRBJ2-5; 15 bases align to TRBD2. The CDR3 covers 14 residues. Germline trimming cut 8 bases from V and 4 bases from J; bases unmatched to any gene: 5. Germline CDR1 and CDR2: DFQATT and SNEGSKA (reference sequence). The CDR3, as DNA: TGCAGTTCACGGACTAGCGGGGGGGCAGAGACCCAGTACTTC. Translating it yields CSSRTSGGAETQYF.

This chain links TRBV9 with TRBJ2-7; the match to TRBD1 covers 7 bases. The CDR3 loop spans 15 amino acids. CDR1 is SGDLS, CDR2 YYNGEE, per germline. V shed 0 bases and J 0 bases; nucleotides not matched to a gene: 3. The CDR3, as DNA: TGTGCCAGCAGCGTAGAAGGGGACAGCTCCTACGAGCAGTACTTC. It translates to CASSVEGDSSYEQYF.